The rows below give T cell receptor beta chains drawn from one sample of a study of blood T cells in healthy people across ages. TCRdb analysed the 5' RACE reads with MiXCR anew, one entry per CDR3 protein. The table records 1.5 million to 2 million distinct CDR3 sequences, about 31% of them present only once. Source material: blood. These receptors were obtained from a woman in her thirties in good health. CDR3s include the opening cysteine and the closing phenylalanine or tryptophan. Fields, in order: D gene, J gene, V gene, clone size, CDR3 protein, CDR3 DNA. D genes are given only for firm matches. Expanded clones are given a class, and other clones once, few, many or no size at all.

>TRBD2|TRBJ2-1|TRBV5-1|-
CASSLDMGLGNNEQFF
TGCGCCAGCAGCTTGGATATGGGACTAGGGAACAATGAGCAGTTCTTC
>TRBD2|TRBJ2-5|TRBV7-7|-
CASSPRLAGGIETQYF
TGTGCCAGCAGCCCTCGACTAGCGGGAGGCATAGAGACCCAGTACTTC
>-|TRBJ2-7|TRBV9|many
CASSVGTGVSYEQYF
TGTGCCAGCAGCGTCGGGACGGGGGTCTCCTACGAGCAGTACTTC
>-|TRBJ2-5|TRBV29-1|-
CSARPRTGLPETQYF
TGCAGTGCTAGACCCCGAACAGGGCTACCAGAGACCCAGTACTTC
>TRBD1|TRBJ2-7|TRBV25-1|-
CASSVSDRGEGEQYF
TGTGCCAGCAGTGTTTCCGACAGGGGAGAAGGCGAGCAGTACTTC
>TRBD1|TRBJ1-5|TRBV4-1|-
CASSQDRTGRQPQHF
TGCGCCAGCAGCCAAGATAGGACAGGGCGGCAGCCCCAGCATTTT
>TRBD2|TRBJ2-7|TRBV7-2|-
CASSLGLVLSCEQYF
TGTGCCAGCAGCCTGGGACTAGTACTCTCCTGCGAGCAGTACTTC
>TRBD2|TRBJ2-5|TRBV7-3|few
CASSLGLAGTEIQYF
TGTGCCAGCAGCTTGGGACTAGCAGGGACCGAGATCCAGTACTTC
>-|TRBJ2-1|TRBV7-8|-
CASSPRTASGEQFF
TGTGCCAGCAGCCCGAGGACGGCTTCGGGTGAGCAGTTCTTC
>TRBD2|TRBJ2-1|TRBV20-1|few
CSATGTSGQSSYNEQFF
TGCAGTGCCACCGGGACTAGCGGGCAGAGCTCCTACAATGAGCAGTTCTTC
>-|TRBJ1-5|TRBV12-3/TRBV12-4|-
CASSPSHLGQPQHF
TGTGCCAGCAGTCCTAGTCACTTGGGTCAGCCCCAGCATTTT
>-|TRBJ2-7|TRBV7-3|few
CASSRSGMGSSYEQYF
TGTGCCAGCAGTCGATCGGGGATGGGGTCCTCCTACGAGCAGTACTTC
>-|TRBJ2-7|TRBV12-3/TRBV12-4|few
CASSSHRARIQMTYEQYF
TGTGCCAGCAGTTCGCACCGGGCCCGGATTCAAATGACCTACGAGCAGTACTTC
>TRBD2|TRBJ2-5|TRBV25-1|-
CASSESSGGRETQYF
TGTGCCAGCAGTGAGAGTAGCGGGGGCCGGGAGACCCAGTACTTC
>TRBD1|TRBJ2-7|TRBV7-3|few
CASSLEATGGYEQYF
TGTGCCAGCAGCTTAGAAGCGACAGGGGGATACGAGCAGTACTTC